The 11 T cell receptor beta chains given below trace back to one sample, sequenced in a study of blood T cell repertoires in COVID-19 (dated by TCRdb to about 2020). The library came from the immunoSEQ multiplex PCR assay. TCRdb's version of the immuneACCESS table is confined to in-frame rearrangements and falls short of the full clone set. An unresolved V gene accounts for under half of the shortfall where checked; the remainder is of unknown origin. Recorded for this sample are some 160,000 clones; approximately 80% of them occurred a single time. Roughly 8.8% of the sample is in the top ten clones. Specimen: peripheral blood. These receptor sequences come from an elderly woman with COVID-19, enrolled during active disease.

This rearrangement joins TRBV7-9 to TRBJ2-1; 9 bases fit TRBD1. The CDR3 length is 14 residues. J lost 6 bases, V lost 7 bases, and 7 bases had no gene match. CDR1 SEHNR and CDR2 FQNEAQ come from the germline V gene (reference sequence). The CDR3 nucleotides are TGTGCCAGCACTCCCGGGACAGGGAGCAATGAGCAGTTCTTC. This sequence encodes CASTPGTGSNEQFF.

This sequence joins TRBV5-5 and TRBJ2-1, with a weak D call TRBD2 (6 bases). With 7 bases removed from V and 2 bases from J, the gap between germline ends came to 16 bases. Germline V gene sequence: CDR1 SGHKS, CDR2 YYEKEE (reference sequence). This CDR3 spans 15 amino acids. The CDR3 nucleotides are TGTGCCAGCGTCACCGGGACGGGAGCCTACAATGAGCAGTTCTTC. Translated: CASVTGTGAYNEQFF.

In its sample, this clone was seen a few times. The J gene is TRBJ1-2, the V gene TRBV5-4; tentatively, D is TRBD1 (6 bases). Germline CDR1 is SGHNT and CDR2 is YYREEE (reference sequence). This CDR3 has 18 amino acids. The V end was cut by 4 bases, the J end by 5 bases, with 27 bases between. CDR3 sequence reads: CASSHGARDTKGEYGYTF. In DNA, the CDR3 is TGTGCCAGCAGCCATGGGGCCCGGGACACCAAGGGGGAGTATGGCTACACCTTC. Full variable domain (missing parts from reference TRBV5-4 and TRBJ1-2): ETGVTQSPTHLIKTRGQQVTLRCSSQSGHNTVSWYQQALGQGPQFIFQYYREEENGRGNFPPRFSGLQFPNYSSELNVNALELDDSALYLCASSHGARDTKGEYGYTFGSGTRLTVV.

DNA for the CDR3: TGTGCCAGTAAGGGACTAGCGGGAGGCATCTCCTACAATGAGCAGTTCTTC. Translation: CASKGLAGGISYNEQFF. This chain uses TRBV19 with TRBJ2-1; 15 bases match TRBD2. The CDR3 contains 17 residues. The ends lost 7 bases at V and 0 bases at J; junction bases unmatched: 4. Germline values: CDR1 LNHDA, CDR2 SQIVND (reference sequence).

The chain couples TRBV5-8 to TRBJ1-6; D gene unclear. CDR3 length equals 15 residues. Trimming removed 1 base at V and 1 base at J, with 6 bases between. Germline assignment: CDR1 SGHTS and CDR2 YDEGEE. CDR3 DNA sequence: TGTGCCAGCAGCTTGCGGGGATCCTATAATTCACCCCTCCACTTT. Translated: CASSLRGSYNSPLHF.

The chain carries TRBV16 and TRBJ1-4, with D maybe TRBD1 (6 bases). Germline V gene lookup returns CDR1 KGHSY and CDR2 FQNENV. The CDR3 runs 14 residues. The germline V and J ends were trimmed by 6 bases and 4 bases, with 12 bases remaining between them. CDR3 nucleotide sequence: TGTGCCAGCAGTCGACAGGTTTTTAATGAAAAACTGTTTTTT. As protein: CASSRQVFNEKLFF.

This clone is a singleton in its sample. The chain combines TRBV14 with TRBJ1-6, with no clear D. Germline CDR1 and CDR2: SGHDN and FVKESK. V was clipped by 0 bases and J by 7 bases, with 13 bases between them. CDR3 length equals 16 residues. The CDR3 nucleotides read TGTGCCAGCAGCCAAGATCTACCCGCTCTCAATTCACCCCTCCACTTT. It specifies CASSQDLPALNSPLHF.

Only one count was recorded for this clone. V and J are TRBV11-2 and TRBJ2-7, with 9 bases lining up with TRBD1. After removal of 5 bases from V and 2 bases from J, the junction contained 10 bases not matched to a gene. The CDR3 consists of 16 residues. The germline gives CDR1 SGHAT, CDR2 FQNNGV. The CDR3 here is CASSLPRQGETYEQYF. The CDR3 bases are TGTGCCAGCAGCCTACCAAGACAGGGGGAAACCTACGAGCAGTACTTC.

This clone was observed a handful of times. The genes are TRBV6-2 or TRBV6-3 and TRBJ1-2; the match to TRBD1 covers 7 bases. CDR1 is MNHEY, CDR2 SVGEGT, per germline. After removal of 5 bases from V and 4 bases from J, the junction contained 7 bases not matched to a gene. This CDR3 spans 14 amino acids. The chain's CDR3 is CASSGRQGRYGYTF. For the CDR3, the DNA is TGTGCCAGCAGTGGGCGACAGGGACGCTATGGCTACACCTTC.

V and J are TRBV19 and TRBJ2-4, with TRBD1 as a possible D gene (6 bases). CDR1 and CDR2 (germline): LNHDA, SQIVND (reference sequence). The CDR3 has 15 residues. The ends were cut back, 4 bases at V and 4 bases at J, with 14 bases in the middle. The CDR3 region is CASSRGVGQKNIQYF. In nucleotides, the CDR3 is TGTGCCAGTAGTAGAGGGGTCGGACAGAAAAACATTCAGTACTTC.

V gene TRBV6-5 combines with J gene TRBJ1-5, with D perhaps TRBD1 (5 bases). Germline values: CDR1 MNHEY, CDR2 SVGAGI. V lost 7 bases and J 4 bases, leaving 11 bases between the germline ends. The CDR3 covers 13 residues. The CDR3 reads CASIGHTNQPQHF. The DNA of the CDR3 is TGTGCCAGCATTGGACACACTAATCAGCCCCAGCATTTT.